This T cell receptor (beta chain) emerged from a study of T cell clonality in common variable immunodeficiency. The sample holds many counts of this clone. The antigen is unknown. The read comes to an end 3 residues before the CDR3 does, leaving the germline J gene to fill in the end. Germline V gene data show CDR1 as SNHLY and CDR2 as FYNNEI. CDR3 size: 15 residues. The junction had 7 bases not matched to a gene; V was cut back by 6 bases and J by 3 bases. Findings and caveats of the study: Fewer TCRbeta clones were shared among CVID subjects than controls.

Profiling relied on immunoSEQ multiplex PCR, and the TCRdb table lists in-frame clones only, not all of them. Singletons are absent from the sample, which has roughly 70,000 clones. Heparinized whole blood, about 5 to 9 ml, came from each donor. This receptor was identified in a person aged 18 to 69 in good health. The specimen sequenced was peripheral blood mononuclear cells. V gene TRBV2 combines with J gene TRBJ2-1; 8 nucleotides match TRBD1. CDR3 protein: CASRVDRAFYNEQFF. Partial CDR3 DNA: TGTGCCAGCAGGGTGGACAGGGCCTTCTACAATGAG.